This note documents a single TCR beta chain sequence. Its cognate antigen is unknown. The data were obtained in a study of regulatory T cells in long-lasting Graves disease. The sample's time point: newly diagnosed GD, antithyroid drugs for less than 3 months. The TCR library used RNA extracted from PBMCs. Study-wide findings and caveats: TCR diversity was lower in persistent Graves' patients than in newly diagnosed ones.

Arm-PCR of CDR3 regions with iRepertoire HTBI primers generated TCR beta libraries. From the multiplex PCR reads, TCRdb called clonotypes with MiXCR, one entry per CDR3 protein. The data hold a few hundred thousand distinct CDR3 sequences, with roughly 14% observed a single time. The data also belong to a second study, concerning T cells in Graves' hyperthyroidism and ophthalmopathy. From that paper: Stable Graves' hyperthyroidism denoted no ophthalmopathy progression over 18 months.

The TCR sequence derives from a man aged 30-40 years with Graves disease. Here the sequenced sample was peripheral blood mononuclear cells (PBMCs), taken at new diagnosis, from a patient treated with antithyroid drugs.

CDR3 DNA sequence: TGTGCCAGCAGCCCTTTCGACAGTGGATTCTATGGCTACACCTTC. This codes for CASSPFDSGFYGYTF. The rearrangement uses TRBV7-9 and TRBJ1-2; possible D gene TRBD1, 5 bases. The CDR3 consists of 15 residues. Trimming left V 5 bases short and J 4 bases short, with 17 bases between. Germline V CDR1 and CDR2: SEHNR, FQNEAQ (reference sequence).